Listed below are T cell receptor beta chains from one sample, sequenced in a study of shared T cell receptors in the human thymus. Using immunoSEQ multiplex PCR, the repertoire was profiled, and TCRdb retains in-frame clones only, with some absent. The table lists 500,000 to 550,000 clones, about 80% of them singletons, with around 0.013% in the top ten. In addition, the sample was reused for a study of human thymus T cells.

The sample comprised thymocytes. The source is a boy in the first two years of life with a congenital heart defect. Each CDR3 is given with its conserved first and last residue. D genes are given only for firm matches. Clone size appears in some rows only: once, few, many, or a class for an expanded clone.

v_gene	j_gene	d_gene	abundance	CDR3aa	CDR3nt
TRBV11-3	TRBJ2-1	.	.	CASSLLLGGNPYNEQFF	TGTGCCAGCAGCCTCCTCCTCGGCGGGAACCCTTACAATGAGCAGTTCTTC
TRBV20-1	TRBJ1-2	.	.	CSAANVWGYTF	TGCAGTGCTGCGAATGTCTGGGGCTACACCTTC
TRBV27	TRBJ2-3	.	.	CAGKGGGRADTQYF	TGTGCCGGCAAGGGGGGAGGGAGGGCAGATACGCAGTATTTT
TRBV2	TRBJ2-7	TRBD2	few	CASSDHLAGASYEQYF	TGTGCCAGCAGTGATCATCTAGCGGGGGCGTCCTACGAGCAGTACTTC
TRBV4-1	TRBJ1-1	TRBD1	.	CASSQAPGTGVTEAFF	TGCGCCAGCAGCCAAGCCCCGGGGACAGGGGTCACTGAAGCTTTCTTT
TRBV6-1	TRBJ2-6	.	.	CASSGRQNRSGANVLTF	TGTGCCAGCAGTGGAAGACAGAATCGCTCTGGGGCCAACGTCCTGACTTTC
TRBV5-6	TRBJ1-1	.	.	CASSFMARGLDTEAFF	TGTGCCAGCAGCTTTATGGCTCGGGGTTTGGACACTGAAGCTTTCTTT
TRBV25-1	TRBJ2-1	TRBD1	few	CASSIQGGEQFF	TGTGCCAGCAGCATACAGGGGGGTGAGCAGTTCTTC
TRBV14	TRBJ1-2	.	once	CASSQGAPLDGYTF	TGTGCCAGCAGCCAAGGCGCCCCCCTGGATGGCTACACCTTC
TRBV6-5	TRBJ2-5	.	.	CASSYRAGWLEETQYF	TGTGCCAGCAGTTACCGGGCAGGGTGGTTGGAAGAGACCCAGTACTTC
TRBV6-1	TRBJ1-5	.	.	CASRAPGEQPQHF	TGTGCCAGCAGGGCCCCAGGCGAACAGCCCCAGCATTTT
TRBV7-6	TRBJ2-1	.	.	CASSLVTGLTYNEQFF	TGTGCCAGCAGCTTGGTAACAGGGTTAACCTACAATGAGCAGTTCTTC
TRBV4-3	TRBJ2-1	.	.	CASSQGSYSYNEQFF	TGCGCCAGCAGCCAAGGGAGCTACTCCTACAATGAGCAGTTCTTC
TRBV18	TRBJ1-1	TRBD1	.	CASSHAGQGGTEAFF	TGTGCCAGCTCACACGCGGGACAGGGGGGCACTGAAGCTTTCTTT
TRBV25-1	TRBJ2-5	.	.	CASRLQETQYF	TGTGCCAGTCGCCTACAAGAGACCCAGTACTTC
TRBV4-3	TRBJ2-7	.	.	CASSPRRRTLGREQYF	TGCGCCAGCAGCCCACGCAGGCGGACTTTAGGGCGCGAGCAGTACTTC
TRBV7-9	TRBJ1-2	TRBD1	.	CASSLGPDREGGNYGYTF	TGTGCCAGCAGCCTGGGGCCGGACAGGGAGGGTGGTAACTATGGCTACACCTTC
TRBV30	TRBJ1-2	TRBD1	.	CASTPLPGTDYNYGYTF	TGTGCCTCAACACCTTTACCCGGGACAGACTATAACTATGGCTACACCTTC
TRBV27	TRBJ1-5	TRBD1	.	CASSPRDRGNQPQHF	TGTGCCAGCAGTCCCCGGGACAGGGGCAATCAGCCCCAGCATTTT
TRBV19	TRBJ1-2	.	.	CASSSAQGVNRQGYGYTF	TGTGCCAGTAGTAGTGCCCAAGGGGTAAACCGACAAGGATATGGCTACACCTTC
TRBV5-1	TRBJ2-3	.	.	CASSLAEESTDTQYF	TGCGCCAGCAGCTTGGCCGAAGAGAGCACAGATACGCAGTATTTT
TRBV4-3	TRBJ2-7	.	.	CASSQDRRAPPYEQYF	TGCGCCAGCAGCCAAGATCGGAGGGCCCCCCCCTACGAGCAGTACTTC
TRBV30	TRBJ1-4	.	.	CAWDRKNEKLFF	TGTGCCTGGGACAGGAAAAATGAAAAACTGTTTTTT
TRBV6-5	TRBJ2-7	.	.	CASTSYGGGGDEQYF	TGTGCCAGCACTAGTTATGGAGGGGGCGGGGACGAGCAGTACTTC
TRBV4-3	TRBJ2-3	TRBD2	once	CASSRPISGSSPDTQYF	TGCGCCAGCAGCCGCCCGATAAGCGGGAGTAGCCCAGATACGCAGTATTTT
TRBV28	TRBJ1-4	.	once	CASTPAGAGNEKLFF	TGTGCCAGCACCCCCGCGGGGGCAGGGAATGAAAAACTGTTTTTT
TRBV5-6	TRBJ2-7	.	few	CASSLGRNSTYEQYF	TGTGCCAGCAGCTTGGGACGGAACAGTACCTACGAGCAGTACTTC
TRBV6-1	TRBJ1-6	.	.	CASSEVPPGWVNSPLHF	TGTGCCAGCAGTGAAGTGCCACCGGGGTGGGTAAATTCACCCCTCCACTTT
TRBV19	TRBJ1-1	.	.	CASSSQGAKGEAFF	TGTGCCAGTAGTTCCCAGGGCGCAAAAGGTGAAGCTTTCTTT
TRBV19	TRBJ1-1	TRBD1	.	CASTPGTENTEAFF	TGTGCCAGTACCCCCGGGACAGAGAACACTGAAGCTTTCTTT
TRBV5-1	TRBJ1-1	.	.	CASSATQGDTEAFF	TGCGCCAGCAGCGCCACACAGGGAGACACTGAAGCTTTCTTT
TRBV25-1	TRBJ2-4	TRBD2	.	CASSESDSGRVAKNIQYF	TGTGCCAGCAGTGAATCTGATAGCGGGAGAGTGGCCAAAAACATTCAGTACTTC
TRBV28	TRBJ1-5	TRBD1	few	CASGDRVGWYGNQPQHF	TGTGCCAGCGGGGACAGGGTGGGTTGGTATGGCAATCAGCCCCAGCATTTT
TRBV7-2	TRBJ2-7	.	.	CASSSDSSYEQYF	TGTGCCAGCAGCTCGGACAGCTCCTACGAGCAGTACTTC
TRBV2	TRBJ2-3	.	.	CASSTGTPLGRTQYF	TGTGCCAGCAGCACCGGGACTCCCTTGGGGCGTACGCAGTATTTT
TRBV25-1	TRBJ2-3	.	.	CASSSSTDTQYF	TGTGCCAGCAGTTCCTCCACAGATACGCAGTATTTT
TRBV27	TRBJ1-1	TRBD1	.	CASSCWTGRTRNTEAFF	TGTGCCAGCAGCTGTTGGACAGGGAGGACACGGAACACTGAAGCTTTCTTT
TRBV2	TRBJ1-2	.	.	CASSENRPSYGYTF	TGTGCCAGCAGTGAAAACAGACCTTCCTATGGCTACACCTTC
TRBV15	TRBJ1-5	TRBD1	.	CATSRPTGYSNQPQHF	TGTGCCACCAGCAGACCGACAGGGTATAGCAATCAGCCCCAGCATTTT
TRBV5-5	TRBJ2-4	TRBD1	.	CASSWTGGRGTKNIQYF	TGTGCCAGCAGCTGGACAGGGGGCCGGGGAACCAAAAACATTCAGTACTTC
TRBV6-5	TRBJ2-1	.	.	CASSYSHHASDNEQFF	TGTGCCAGCAGTTACTCCCACCACGCTAGCGACAATGAGCAGTTCTTC
TRBV5-6	TRBJ2-7	TRBD1	once	CASLRWRDRGHEQYF	TGTGCCAGCCTCCGGTGGCGGGACAGGGGCCACGAGCAGTACTTC
TRBV7-9	TRBJ1-3	.	.	CASSLGGVGNTIYF	TGTGCCAGCAGCTTAGGGGGGGTTGGAAACACCATATATTTT
TRBV25-1	TRBJ2-3	.	.	CASSHTTDTQYF	TGTGCCAGCAGCCATACAACAGATACGCAGTATTTT
TRBV4-3	TRBJ2-1	.	few	CASSQGAGLGHSEQFF	TGCGCCAGCAGCCAAGGCGCGGGATTGGGCCACAGTGAGCAGTTCTTC
TRBV14	TRBJ1-2	TRBD1	.	CASSQDPRTGVDGYTF	TGTGCCAGCAGCCAAGATCCCAGGACAGGGGTGGACGGCTACACCTTC
TRBV19	TRBJ2-5	.	.	CASSIDRLGDQETQYF	TGTGCCAGTAGTATAGATCGGCTCGGGGATCAAGAGACCCAGTACTTC
TRBV27	TRBJ2-3	TRBD1	.	CATTRRGSEEDTQYF	TGTGCCACCACCCGCAGGGGGTCGGAAGAAGATACGCAGTATTTT
TRBV18	TRBJ1-5	TRBD1	.	CASSPLRTGGNQPQHF	TGTGCCAGCTCACCCTTAAGGACAGGGGGCAATCAGCCCCAGCATTTT
TRBV7-9	TRBJ1-4	.	.	CASSSYFATGPNNEKLFF	TGTGCCAGCAGCTCCTATTTCGCGACAGGCCCCAATAATGAAAAACTGTTTTTT
TRBV5-8	TRBJ2-1	TRBD2	.	CASSLVTSGSYNEQFF	TGTGCCAGCAGCTTGGTGACTAGCGGGAGTTACAATGAGCAGTTCTTC
TRBV19	TRBJ1-3	.	few	CASSIAAQGNHGNTIYF	TGTGCCAGTAGTATAGCCGCACAGGGAAACCATGGAAACACCATATATTTT
TRBV9	TRBJ1-2	.	.	CASSVEDSEGNYGYTF	TGTGCCAGCAGCGTAGAGGACTCGGAGGGAAACTATGGCTACACCTTC
TRBV4-1	TRBJ2-7	TRBD2	.	CASSQSGTISYEQYF	TGCGCCAGCAGCCAAAGCGGGACGATCTCCTACGAGCAGTACTTC
TRBV6-5	TRBJ1-1	.	.	CASRGWWDMNTEAFF	TGTGCCAGCAGAGGGTGGTGGGACATGAACACTGAAGCTTTCTTT
TRBV2	TRBJ2-7	TRBD2	.	CASSDGLAGGEQYF	TGTGCCAGCAGCGATGGACTAGCGGGAGGCGAGCAGTACTTC
TRBV28	TRBJ1-5	.	once	CASSQLRAPHHQPQHF	TGTGCCAGCAGTCAACTCAGGGCCCCTCATCACCAGCCCCAGCATTTT
TRBV6-5	TRBJ2-5	.	.	CASSTGEETQYF	TGTGCCAGCAGTACAGGCGAGGAGACCCAGTACTTC
TRBV6-6	TRBJ2-3	TRBD2	.	CASSPLAWGADTQYF	TGTGCCAGCAGCCCACTAGCGTGGGGTGCAGATACGCAGTATTTT
TRBV6-5	TRBJ1-1	.	few	CAPRGTIPNTEAFF	TGTGCCCCCAGGGGAACGATACCGAACACTGAAGCTTTCTTT